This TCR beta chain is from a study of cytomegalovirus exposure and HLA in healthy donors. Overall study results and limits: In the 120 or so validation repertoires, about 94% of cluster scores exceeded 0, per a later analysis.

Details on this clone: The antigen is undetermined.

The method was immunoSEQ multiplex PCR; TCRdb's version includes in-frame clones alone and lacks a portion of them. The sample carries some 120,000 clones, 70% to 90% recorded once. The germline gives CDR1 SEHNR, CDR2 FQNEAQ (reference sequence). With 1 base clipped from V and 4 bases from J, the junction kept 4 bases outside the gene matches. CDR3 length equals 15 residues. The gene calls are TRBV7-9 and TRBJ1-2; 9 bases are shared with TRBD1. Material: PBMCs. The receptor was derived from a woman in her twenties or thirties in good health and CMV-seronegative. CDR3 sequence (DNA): TGTGCCAGCAGCTTAGAGACAGGGGGAGTCTATGGCTACACCTTC. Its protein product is CASSLETGGVYGYTF.